A single sample gave rise to the 7 T cell receptor beta chains below, sequenced in a study of T cells in Graves' hyperthyroidism and ophthalmopathy. The CDR3 regions of TCR beta were amplified from RNA transcripts. First-round RT-PCR targeting the TCR CDR3 was performed with the HTBI primer set. MiXCR, run by TCRdb on the multiplex PCR reads, gives a single entry per CDR3 protein. The profile shows about 200,000 distinct CDR3 sequences, less than 20% of them singletons. Material for sequencing was blood. The receptors were sampled from a woman aged 45 to 65 with Graves' hyperthyroidism.

This clonotype was seen only a few times. The chain joins TRBV9 to TRBJ2-5; possibly TRBD2 for D (5 bases). There are 16 residues in the CDR3. The germline V gene has CDR1 SGDLS and CDR2 YYNGEE. V was cut by 3 bases and J by 0 bases, with 15 bases left in between. The CDR3 DNA reads as TGTGCCAGCAGCGCGGCCGGGATCCCGTACCAAGAGACCCAGTACTTC. It encodes CASSAAGIPYQETQYF.

The sample holds a few counts of this clonotype. The rearrangement joins TRBV20-1 to TRBJ2-7; 7 positions match TRBD1. Trimming at V came to 5 bases and at J to 0 bases, leaving 10 bases not matched to a gene. Germline CDR1 is DFQATT and CDR2 is SNEGSKA (reference sequence). The CDR3 runs to 15 residues. The CDR3 nucleotides read TGCAGTGCTCCTAACACCGGGACAGTCTCCTACGAGCAGTACTTC. It codes for CSAPNTGTVSYEQYF.

This clonotype appeared many times. V gene TRBV29-1 combines with J gene TRBJ2-1, with no clear D. Trimming stripped 4 bases from V and 8 bases from J, with 6 bases between. The CDR3 has 10 amino acids. Germline CDR1 SQVTM, CDR2 ANQGSEA. CDR3 DNA: TGCAGCGTTGGTAGTTATGAGCAGTTCTTC. It encodes CSVGSYEQFF.

This clonotype showed up just a few times. This chain links TRBV11-3 with TRBJ1-6; 7 bases align to TRBD1. The length of the CDR3 is 14 residues. V shed 4 bases, J shed 7 bases, and the junction held 4 bases outside the gene matches. Germline assignment: CDR1 SGHNT and CDR2 YENEEA. The CDR3 spells CASSYRDSNSPLHF. Here the CDR3 DNA reads TGTGCCAGCAGCTACCGGGACAGCAATTCACCCCTCCACTTT. The whole variable domain, remainder taken from reference TRBV11-3 and TRBJ1-6, is EAGVVQSPRYKIIEKKQPVAFWCNPISGHNTLYWYLQNLGQGPELLIRYENEEAVDDSQLPKDRFSAERLKGVDSTLKIQPAELGDSAVYLCASSYRDSNSPLHFGNGTRLTVT.

Many counts were recorded for this clonotype. V usage is TRBV6-1 and J usage is TRBJ2-1, with 9 bases that match TRBD2. CDR3 length: 19 residues. CDR1 is MNHNS and CDR2 is SASEGT in the germline V gene. Trimming at V came to 6 bases and at J to 0 bases, leaving 15 bases not matched to a gene. The CDR3: CASSHPSSGASSSYNEQFF. The CDR3 DNA reads TGTGCCAGCAGCCACCCTTCTAGCGGGGCCTCAAGCTCCTACAATGAGCAGTTCTTC.

This chain links TRBV28 with TRBJ1-6; D is possibly TRBD1 (5 bases). CDR3 length: 16 residues. The germline V and J ends were trimmed by 8 bases and 5 bases, with 19 bases remaining between them. Germline-derived CDR1 and CDR2 are MDHEN and SYDVKM. The CDR3 nucleotides are TGTGCCAGCGCAGCCACGGGTCGGACAAATAATTCACCCCTCCACTTT. This translates into CASAATGRTNNSPLHF.

This clonotype occurred many times. The chain combines TRBV3-1 with TRBJ1-1; D is unclear. V gave up 0 bases and J gave up 1 base, with 9 bases separating them. Per germline, CDR1 LGHDT and CDR2 YNNKEL (reference sequence). The CDR3 has 15 amino acids. The CDR3 region is CASSQDQVENTEAFF. The CDR3 nucleotides read TGTGCCAGCAGCCAAGATCAGGTAGAGAACACTGAAGCTTTCTTT.